These 19 T cell receptor beta chains were sequenced from one sample in a study of T cells in women clearing cervical HPV infection. Only in-frame clones appear in the TCRdb table, and some are missing; sequencing was by immunoSEQ multiplex PCR. In total, the table holds around 28,000 clones. Material: blood buffy coat. The receptors originated from a woman aged 18-69 years with a cervical HPV16 infection that either progressed to CIN3+ or cleared (not recorded which).

Worth noting for this clone: The sequenced fragment ends 3 residues before the CDR3 boundary, so the rest is inferred from the germline J gene. J is TRBJ1-6 and V is TRBV7-9, with D hard to call. Germline assignment: CDR1 SEHNR and CDR2 FQNEAQ (reference sequence). V was trimmed by 5 bases and J by 6 bases, leaving 8 bases between them. This CDR3 region has 13 residues. CDR3: CASSPTGNSPLHF. The CDR3 bases that were read are TGTGCCAGCAGCCCCACGGGTAATTCACCC.

On this clone itself: The read ends 3 residues before the CDR3 terminus; that terminus is restored from the germline J gene. The chain couples TRBV12-5 to TRBJ1-1; 7 bases agree with TRBD1. Germline V gene sequence: CDR1 LGHNT, CDR2 FRNRAP. The CDR3 is 15 residues long. The J segment lost 4 bases and the V segment lost 7 bases, leaving 12 bases of the junction unmatched. CDR3 residues: CASVLRQGLSTEAFF. Incomplete CDR3 DNA: TGTGCTAGTGTACTCCGACAGGGATTGAGCACTGAA. Combining the CDR3 with reference TRBV12-5 and TRBJ1-1 gives the whole variable domain DARVTQTPRHKVTEMGQEVTMRCQPILGHNTVFWYRQTMMQGLELLAYFRNRAPLDDSGMPKDRFSAEMPDATLATLKIQPSEPRDSAVYFCASVLRQGLSTEAFFGQGTRLTVV.

Remarks on this clone: The read finishes 3 residues shy of the CDR3 end, and the germline J gene is used to complete it. The chain links TRBV27 to TRBJ2-3; 10 positions agree with TRBD1. V lost 10 bases and J lost 4; bases outside the gene matches: 5. CDR3 length: 13 amino acids. CDR1 MNHEY and CDR2 SMNVEV come from the germline V gene (reference sequence). The CDR3 DNA, read in part, is TGTGCCACCCGGGACAGGGGTCCAGATACG. Its translation: CATRDRGPDT. The full CDR3 protein reads CATRDRGPDTQYF.

The CDR3 loop is CASSLTSGRSTGELFF. The sequenced part of the CDR3 DNA is TGCGCCAGCAGCTTAACTAGCGGGAGATCTACCGGGGAG. The gene calls are TRBV5-1 and TRBJ2-2, with 11 bases matching TRBD2. The read halts 3 residues ahead of the CDR3 end, with the missing end drawn from the germline J gene. Germline lookup yields CDR1 SGHRS and CDR2 YFSETQ. This CDR3 spans 16 amino acids. Trimming at V came to 2 bases and at J to 5 bases, leaving 5 bases not matched to a gene.

As to this clone: The CDR3 end is not reached by the read, which stops 3 residues before it; the germline J gene fills it in. The rearrangement uses TRBV7-9 and TRBJ1-4; maybe TRBD1 (5 bases). With 6 bases removed from V and 1 base from J, the gap between germline ends came to 12 bases. CDR1 and CDR2 (germline): SEHNR, FQNEAQ (reference sequence). This CDR3 comprises 15 residues. CDR3 sequence: CASSSQGGTNEKLFF. The CDR3 bases that were read are TGTGCCAGCAGTTCTCAGGGTGGAACTAATGAAAAA.

As concerns this clone: Read sequence stops 3 residues before the CDR3 end, and the germline J gene provides the missing end. J is TRBJ1-4 and V is TRBV10-3; D gene unclear. CDR1 is ENHRY, CDR2 SYGVKD, per germline. This CDR3 is 14 amino acids long. Trimming took off 9 bases at V and 0 bases at J, with 11 bases between the two ends. CDR3 sequence reads: CAIHSRATNEKLFF. The CDR3 DNA, read in part, is TGTGCCATTCACTCCCGGGCAACTAATGAAAAA.

About this clone itself: Read sequence stops 3 residues before the CDR3 end, and the germline J gene provides the missing end. This rearrangement joins TRBV19 to TRBJ2-7; 7 bases map to TRBD1. The CDR3 runs to 14 residues. CDR1 is LNHDA, CDR2 SQIVND, per germline (reference sequence). V lost 3 bases, J lost 3 bases, and 5 bases stayed unmatched. CDR3 DNA, as far as it was read: TGTGCCAGTAGTATCCCGGGACAGTTCTACGAG. Residues: CASSIPGQFYE. The whole CDR3 sequence is CASSIPGQFYEQYF.

A note on this clone: Read coverage stops 3 residues before the CDR3 terminus; the germline J gene supplies the remainder. V and J are TRBV5-5 and TRBJ1-2; D perhaps matches TRBD1 (5 bases). Trimming left V 0 bases short and J 4 bases short, with 13 bases between. There are 15 residues in the CDR3. CDR1 is SGHKS, CDR2 YYEKEE, per germline (reference sequence). Partial CDR3 DNA: TGTGCCAGCAGCTTGGGGGCAGGGCCCCTCTATGGC. It yields the protein CASSLGAGPLYG. The whole CDR3 reads CASSLGAGPLYGYTF.

Comments on this clone: The CDR3 extends 3 residues past the end of the read, so its final part is completed from the germline J gene. V is TRBV10-3 and J is TRBJ1-4; the match to TRBD1 covers 7 bases. The junction had 6 bases not matched to a gene; V was cut back by 0 bases and J by 8 bases. Germline CDR1 is ENHRY and CDR2 is SYGVKD. The CDR3 has 15 residues. CDR3 DNA (partial): TGTGCCATCAGTGAGTCGAGGGGGCGAGAGGAAAAA. Protein: CAISESRGREEK. In full, the CDR3 is CAISESRGREEKLFF.

Notes on this clone: Read sequence stops 3 residues before the CDR3 end, and the germline J gene provides the missing end. This chain uses TRBV20-1 with TRBJ1-4, with 8 bases matching TRBD1. The germline V gene has CDR1 DFQATT and CDR2 SNEGSKA (reference sequence). CDR3 length equals 13 residues. Unmatched junction bases numbered 7, after V lost 6 bases and J lost 7 bases. CDR3 region: CSASGQGSEKLFF. The covered CDR3 bases are TGCAGTGCCTCTGGACAGGGAAGTGAAAAA.

As to this clone: The observed sequence ends 3 residues before the CDR3 terminus, with the missing tail filled in from the germline J gene. The V call is TRBV20-1, the J call TRBJ1-2; 7 positions agree with TRBD1. There are 13 residues in the CDR3. Germline V gene data show CDR1 as DFQATT and CDR2 as SNEGSKA (reference sequence). The CDR3 sequence: CSAILQGVEGYTF. Incomplete CDR3 DNA: TGCAGTGCTATCCTTCAGGGGGTCGAGGGC.

The sequenced CDR3 bases are TGTGCCAGCAGCTTAGGTGGCAGGGACTATGGC. As protein: CASSLGGRDYG. The entire CDR3 protein is CASSLGGRDYGYTF. The chain links TRBV13 to TRBJ1-2; possibly TRBD1 for D (5 bases). The read stops 3 residues short of the end of the CDR3; the missing end is completed from the germline J gene. The CDR3 contains 14 residues. V lost 0 bases, J lost 3 bases, and 8 bases lay in between. Germline assignment: CDR1 PRHDT and CDR2 FYEKMQ (reference sequence). Together with reference TRBV13 and TRBJ1-2, the CDR3 gives the full variable domain: AAGVIQSPRHLIKEKRETATLKCYPIPRHDTVYWYQQGPGQDPQFLISFYEKMQSDKGSIPDRFSAQQFSDYHSELNMSSLELGDSALYFCASSLGGRDYGYTFGSGTRLTVV.

With regard to this clone: The CDR3 goes on 3 residues after the read ends, and that part is filled in from the germline J gene. The gene calls are TRBV2 and TRBJ1-2, with 9 bases lining up with TRBD1. With 2 bases clipped from V and 7 bases from J, the junction kept 8 bases outside the gene matches. Germline lookup yields CDR1 SNHLY and CDR2 FYNNEI. The CDR3 spans 15 residues. Incomplete CDR3 DNA: TGTGCCAGCAGTGAACGGGACAGGGAAATAGGTGGC. This encodes CASSERDREIGG. The entire CDR3 reads CASSERDREIGGYTF.

Concerning this clone: The read ends 3 residues shy of where the CDR3 ends; the end is completed using the germline J gene. This chain joins TRBV28 and TRBJ2-7; 10 bases are a match to TRBD1. Germline V gene data show CDR1 as MDHEN and CDR2 as SYDVKM. The CDR3 contains 16 residues. With 6 bases clipped from V and 2 bases from J, the junction kept 10 bases outside the gene matches. CDR3 DNA (partial): TGTGCCAGCAGCCCTAGGGACAGGGGAAGGACCTACGAG. Translated: CASSPRDRGRTYE. The CDR3 in full is CASSPRDRGRTYEQYF.

On this clone itself: The read terminates 3 residues before the CDR3 end, so the remaining end is supplied by the germline J gene. This chain connects TRBV10-3 to TRBJ2-1, with TRBD2 matching over 11 bases. Germline trimming cut 11 bases from V and 9 bases from J; bases unmatched to any gene: 6. Germline V gene data show CDR1 as ENHRY and CDR2 as SYGVKD. This CDR3 comprises 12 residues. CDR3 DNA (partial): TGTGCCGTAACTAGCGGGGGAAGTGAG. Its translation is CAVTSGGSE. The CDR3 reads in full as CAVTSGGSEQFF.

About this clone itself: The read is 3 residues too short to cover the CDR3 end, so that end is filled in from the germline J gene. The chain joins TRBV6-1 to TRBJ1-6, with a possible D match to TRBD1 (5 bases). Germline values: CDR1 MNHNS, CDR2 SASEGT. V shed 4 bases and J shed 10 bases, with 11 bases lying between them. The CDR3 sequence is 13 residues long. The CDR3 bases that were read are TGTGCCAGCAGTGCAGGGACTCGCTCACCC. Amino acids: CASSAGTRSP. Given in full, the CDR3 is CASSAGTRSPLHF.

A remark on this clone: Read coverage stops 3 residues before the CDR3 terminus; the germline J gene supplies the remainder. The sample carries other DNA sequences with the same CDR3. This chain connects TRBV18 to TRBJ1-1; TRBD1 agrees at 7 bases. After removal of 6 bases from V and 0 bases from J, the junction contained 4 bases not matched to a gene. The CDR3 runs 14 residues. CDR1 and CDR2 (germline): KGHSH, LQKENI. The CDR3 spells CASSPTGMNTEAFF. The DNA read from the CDR3 is TGTGCCAGCTCTCCGACAGGGATGAACACTGAA.

As concerns this clone: From the germline J gene comes the end of the CDR3, since the read stops 3 residues before it. The chain is built from TRBV19 and TRBJ1-1; TRBD1 is a possible D gene (6 bases). Germline V gives CDR1 LNHDA, CDR2 SQIVND (reference sequence). V was pared by 6 bases and J by 6 bases, with 11 bases between. The CDR3 runs to 12 residues. CDR3 bases read: TGTGCCAGTAGCCTACAGGGACCTGAA. This gives the protein CASSLQGPE. The complete CDR3 protein is CASSLQGPEAFF. Variable domain in full (rest from reference TRBV19 and TRBJ1-1): DGGITQSPKYLFRKEGQNVTLSCEQNLNHDAMYWYRQDPGQGLRLIYYSQIVNDFQKGDIAEGYSVSREKKESFPLTVTSAQKNPTAFYLCASSLQGPEAFFGQGTRLTVV.

In the case of this clone: The read comes to an end 3 residues before the CDR3 does, leaving the germline J gene to fill in the end. The chain recombines TRBV7-3 with TRBJ2-7; 11 bases agree with TRBD2. From germline, CDR1 is SGHTA and CDR2 FQGTGA. The CDR3 extends over 16 amino acids. V dropped 0 bases and J dropped 4; count of bases not matched to a gene: 5. CDR3 DNA, as far as it was read: TGTGCCAGCAGCTTAACGGGGGCTAGCGGGGGGTACGAG. Its translation: CASSLTGASGGYE. The whole CDR3 protein is CASSLTGASGGYEQYF.